This T cell receptor (beta chain) was captured by sequencing in a study of blood T cell repertoires in COVID-19 (dated by TCRdb to the early 2020s). For the wider study: Samples covering the acute and convalescent phases of COVID-19 were provided by collaborators in the United States, Italy and Spain. The prospective study material was composed of cDNA or gDNA derived from T cells, B-cell-depleted T cells, or PBMCs. Subjects who had been exposed to COVID-19, were actively infected with it, or had recovered from it provided the deeply sampled blood TCRbeta repertoires that made up the dataset. The sample metadata nearly always contained a de-identified subject ID, COVID-19 status, age in years and sex. Where HLA class I and class II types were available, the types were taken from metadata supplied by the sample provider, not from assay-based typing. The samples were drawn from two sources: the first 160 participants of the ongoing ImmuneRACE study, and 1,000 to 1,500 subjects contributed by 6 global collaborators. A freely available public database, intended as a resource for researchers studying the immune response to SARS-CoV-2, is where the repertoires were released.

One collaborating source in Seattle enrolled patients during active infection and followed them longitudinally through the course of disease. Collaborating institutions collected whole blood in K2EDTA tubes following their own protocols. Collaborator samples were shipped for TCRbeta analysis as frozen whole blood, isolated PBMCs, or DNA extracted from either sample type. TCRbeta CDR3 regions were amplified from genomic DNA using the immunoSEQ Assay, a bias-controlled multiplex PCR. The authors processed their data as follows. Within the assay, amplification of reference gene primers was used to estimate how many nucleated cells each sample contained. Sequence reads were collapsed and filtered to measure the absolute abundance of every unique TCRbeta CDR3 rearrangement. For each sample, productive Simpson clonality was calculated by taking the square root of Simpson's diversity index across productive rearrangements. This is the immuneACCESS table as TCRdb keeps it, with only in-frame sequences that have V and J called. A part of the clones is gone; compared with another copy, unresolved V genes explain less than half, and the rest is unexplained. Clone size and V and J calls were adopted from that table, with D and trimming inferred from the DNA. For this sample the table gives about 190,000 clones, of which roughly 81% were detected only once. 10% to 15% of the sample goes to the ten largest clones.

Note on this clone: It lacks a known antigen. No base quality information exists; no much larger clone differs at one position.

Relative to germline, V is 3 bases shorter and J is 7 bases shorter, with 9 bases between their ends. From a lookup of the germline V gene (reference sequence), CDR1 and CDR2 are SEHNR and FQNEAQ. Its CDR3 holds 13 amino acids, cysteine through phenylalanine. Only the CDR3 region is kept as DNA, spanning 39 bases read in frame from base 1. The paper as a whole reports these results and caveats: The quantity of clinical and demographic metadata differed by source and by participant and was supplied without curation.

The TCR sequence derives from a woman aged 80 or over with COVID-19, enrolled during active disease. Sample: peripheral blood. Rearrangement joined TRBV7-9 to TRBJ2-2, with the D segment identity uncertain. The bases are TGTGCCAGCAGCTTTCAAGGAGACGGGGAGCTGTTTTTT. Its protein is CASSFQGDGELFF.